Listed below are T cell receptor beta chains from one sample, sequenced in a study of CD8+ T cells in alopecia areata. Sequencing used immunoSEQ multiplex PCR; TCRdb keeps in-frame clones, though not all of them. Among a few hundred thousand clones listed, approximately 38% were seen once. This material consisted of CD4+ T cells sorted from blood, taken around week 34, from a patient treated with tofacitinib. The receptors originated from a human donor with alopecia areata. Both conserved end residues are part of each CDR3. A D gene is named only where the DNA matches it firmly. Expanded clones get a size class; other rows say once, few or many, or leave the size out.

size,D,V,J,DNA,CDR3
-,TRBD1,TRBV5-1,TRBJ1-1,TGCGCCAGCAGCTTGGAAGGGACAGGGTATACTGAAGCTTTCTTT,CASSLEGTGYTEAFF
-,TRBD1,TRBV4-1,TRBJ1-5,TGCGCCAGCAGCCAAGTGGGGCAGGGGGATCAGCCCCAGCATTTT,CASSQVGQGDQPQHF
-,TRBD1,TRBV27,TRBJ2-7,TGTGCCTCTGGGACAGCAGGTATGCGCGAGCAGCACTTC,CASGTAGMREQHF
few,-,TRBV23-1,TRBJ2-1,TGCGCCAGCAGTCATCTGGCACAGTACAATGAGCAGTTCTTC,CASSHLAQYNEQFF
-,-,TRBV7-3,TRBJ2-1,TGTGCCAGCAGCCCGGACTCGGGCTCCTACAATGAGCAGTTCTTC,CASSPDSGSYNEQFF
-,-,TRBV4-1,TRBJ2-6,TGCGCCAGCAGCCACTACCTGCGGACAGTCGCCCCTGGTGGGGCCAACGTCCTGACTTTC,CASSHYLRTVAPGGANVLTF
few,-,TRBV5-1,TRBJ2-7,TGCGCCAGCCCCTACTACGAGCAGTACTTC,CASPYYEQYF
-,-,TRBV11-2,TRBJ1-2,TGTGCCAGCAGCCGGCTTGGGGGCAGCTATGGCTACACCTTC,CASSRLGGSYGYTF
few,TRBD1,TRBV5-1,TRBJ2-7,TGCGCCAGCAGCCAAATTCGGGACAGGGGCTACGAGCAGTACTTC,CASSQIRDRGYEQYF
-,-,TRBV10-3,TRBJ2-3,TGTGCCATCAGTGACTCGGGGGATACGCAGTATTTT,CAISDSGDTQYF
few,TRBD1,TRBV7-4,TRBJ1-4,TGTGCCAGCAGCCGGCCGGACAGGGGGCAAAAATATGCAACTAATGAAAAACTGTTTTTT,CASSRPDRGQKYATNEKLFF
few,-,TRBV6-1,TRBJ2-7,TGTGCCAGCAGTGAAGCGCTTCGCAGGGCGAGGGGCTACGAGCAGTACTTC,CASSEALRRARGYEQYF
-,-,TRBV6-5,TRBJ1-1,TGTGCCAGCAAGTCGACTAGGGTTAACACTGAAGCTTTCTTT,CASKSTRVNTEAFF
many,-,TRBV5-6,TRBJ2-2,TGTGCCAGCAGCTTGATTACGGGGGCCGGGGAGCTGTTTTTT,CASSLITGAGELFF
-,-,TRBV30,TRBJ1-4,TGTGCCTGGAGTGTACGGGAGCCTAATGAAAAACTGTTTTTT,CAWSVREPNEKLFF
-,-,TRBV9,TRBJ2-7,TGTGCCAGCAGCGGGGACACGCCCAAGGGCGGCGAGCAGTACTTC,CASSGDTPKGGEQYF
-,TRBD1,TRBV28,TRBJ2-7,TGTGCCAGCAGTCCGACAGGGCCTTCCTACGAGCAGTACTTC,CASSPTGPSYEQYF
-,-,TRBV6-6,TRBJ1-5,TGTGCCAGCAGACAAGGACAGAACAATCAGCCCCAGCATTTT,CASRQGQNNQPQHF
few,-,TRBV29-1,TRBJ2-7,TGCAGCGTTGGCAGCTCCTACGAGCAGTACTTC,CSVGSSYEQYF
-,-,TRBV6-1,TRBJ1-1,TGTGCCAGCAGTGCGAGTATGACGAACACTGAAGCTTTCTTT,CASSASMTNTEAFF
few,-,TRBV10-3,TRBJ1-1,TGTGCCATCAGTGACCCTGGGACGGCCAACACTGAAGCTTTCTTT,CAISDPGTANTEAFF
once,TRBD1,TRBV9,TRBJ1-2,TGTGCCAGCAGCGTAGGGCAGGGGGACGGCTACACCTTC,CASSVGQGDGYTF
-,TRBD2,TRBV7-2,TRBJ2-5,TGTGCCAGCAGCTTCGCGGGGGGCGGGGAGACCCAGTACTTC,CASSFAGGGETQYF
-,TRBD2,TRBV30,TRBJ2-5,TGTGCCTGGCAAGAAGCGGGAGCTGAGACCCAGTACTTC,CAWQEAGAETQYF
-,-,TRBV5-1,TRBJ2-5,TGCGCCAGCAGCCGACTCGCCACCTCAGGGGTTCAAGAGACCCAGTACTTC,CASSRLATSGVQETQYF
-,-,TRBV29-1,TRBJ1-1,TGCAGCGTCCTTCGGATTGAAGCTTTCTTT,CSVLRIEAFF
-,-,TRBV19,TRBJ1-1,TGTGCCAGTTATGGCGGGGGTGGCAGAAACACTGAAGCTTTCTTT,CASYGGGGRNTEAFF
-,-,TRBV15,TRBJ1-5,TGTGCCACCAGCAGAGACCCATCTCTACGCAATCAGCCCCAGCATTTT,CATSRDPSLRNQPQHF
-,TRBD1,TRBV15,TRBJ2-5,TGTGCCACCAGTAGGACCGGGACAGGCCACTTAGAGGGGGAGACCCAGTACTTC,CATSRTGTGHLEGETQYF
-,-,TRBV4-1,TRBJ2-7,TGCGCCAGCAGCCAAGTGGGTGACGAGCAGTACTTC,CASSQVGDEQYF
-,TRBD2,TRBV5-1,TRBJ2-1,TGCGCCAGCAGCTTGGTAGCACTAGCGGGTAATCATGAGCAGTTCTTC,CASSLVALAGNHEQFF
-,-,TRBV7-2,TRBJ1-2,TGTGCCAGCAGCTTAGCCACAGGCGGCTATGGCTACACCTTC,CASSLATGGYGYTF
-,-,TRBV30,TRBJ1-2,TGTGCCTGGAAAGTGGGCAGCACTAACTATGGCTACACCTTC,CAWKVGSTNYGYTF
-,-,TRBV6-5,TRBJ1-2,TGTGCCAGCAGTTACTCGAACCTATATGGCTACACCTTC,CASSYSNLYGYTF
few,TRBD2,TRBV29-1,TRBJ2-1,TGCAGCGTTGCGCGGGAGGGAAATGAGCAGTTCTTC,CSVAREGNEQFF
-,-,TRBV5-1,TRBJ2-2,TGCGCCAGCAGCTTTAGCGGACCGAACACCGGGGAGCTGTTTTTT,CASSFSGPNTGELFF
-,-,TRBV27,TRBJ1-1,TGTGCCAGCAGTTCCCGGGTTGAGAACACTGAAGCTTTCTTT,CASSSRVENTEAFF
few,TRBD1,TRBV10-1,TRBJ1-1,TGCGCCAGCAGTGAGCTAACAGGGGGGAACACTGAAGCTTTCTTT,CASSELTGGNTEAFF
-,-,TRBV30,TRBJ2-1,TGTGCCTGTTACCCTAGGGCAACCTTCGACTCGTACAATGAGCAGTTCTTC,CACYPRATFDSYNEQFF
-,TRBD1,TRBV2,TRBJ2-7,TGTGCCAGCAGTGACACTACAGGGGGTGAGCAGTACTTC,CASSDTTGGEQYF
-,TRBD1,TRBV29-1,TRBJ1-1,TGCAGCCTCAGACAGGGGACGAACACTGAAGCTTTCTTT,CSLRQGTNTEAFF
-,TRBD1,TRBV6-5,TRBJ1-4,TGTGCCAGCAGAGGACAGGGGGGGAATGAAAAACTGTTTTTT,CASRGQGGNEKLFF
few,-,TRBV5-1,TRBJ2-7,TGCGCCAGCAGCTTGGGAGGGTCCGAATACGAGCAGTACTTC,CASSLGGSEYEQYF
-,TRBD1,TRBV18,TRBJ1-2,TGTGCCAGCTCACCGGGACAGGGGAACTATGGCTACACCTTC,CASSPGQGNYGYTF
-,-,TRBV30,TRBJ2-5,TGTGCCTGGAGTAGGGGGTCCCAAGAGACCCAGTACTTC,CAWSRGSQETQYF
-,TRBD1,TRBV7-3,TRBJ1-5,TGTGCCAGCAGCCTACAGGGGAATCAGCCCCAGCATTTT,CASSLQGNQPQHF